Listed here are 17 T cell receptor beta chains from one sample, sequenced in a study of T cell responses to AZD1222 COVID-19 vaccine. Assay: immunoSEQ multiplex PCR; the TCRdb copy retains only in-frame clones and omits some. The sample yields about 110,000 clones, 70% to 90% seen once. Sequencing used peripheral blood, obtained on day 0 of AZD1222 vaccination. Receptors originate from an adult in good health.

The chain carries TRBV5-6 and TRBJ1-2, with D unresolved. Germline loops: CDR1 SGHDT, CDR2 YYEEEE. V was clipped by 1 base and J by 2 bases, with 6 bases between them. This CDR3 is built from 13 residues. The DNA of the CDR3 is TGTGCCAGCAGCTTGACCCAGAACTATGGCTACACCTTC. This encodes CASSLTQNYGYTF.

CDR3 nucleotides: TGTGCCAGCAGTTACATGGGCCCTGGAAACACCATATATTTT. This translates into CASSYMGPGNTIYF. The V and J genes are TRBV6-5 and TRBJ1-3; D gene ambiguous. V was clipped by 2 bases and J by 2 bases, with 7 bases between them. Germline CDR1 reads MNHEY; CDR2 reads SVGAGI. This CDR3 is 14 amino acids long.

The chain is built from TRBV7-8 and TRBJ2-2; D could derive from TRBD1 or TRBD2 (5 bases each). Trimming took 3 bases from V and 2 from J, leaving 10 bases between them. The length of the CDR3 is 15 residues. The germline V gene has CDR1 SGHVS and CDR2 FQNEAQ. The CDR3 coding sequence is TGTGCCAGCAGCTTCTTCGGGGACAACACCGGGGAGCTGTTTTTT. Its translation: CASSFFGDNTGELFF.

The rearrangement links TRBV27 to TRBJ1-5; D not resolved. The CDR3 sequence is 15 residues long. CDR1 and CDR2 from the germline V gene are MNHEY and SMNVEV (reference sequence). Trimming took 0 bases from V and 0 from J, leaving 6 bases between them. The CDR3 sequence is CASSLSWGSNQPQHF. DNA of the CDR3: TGTGCCAGCAGTTTATCCTGGGGTAGCAATCAGCCCCAGCATTTT.

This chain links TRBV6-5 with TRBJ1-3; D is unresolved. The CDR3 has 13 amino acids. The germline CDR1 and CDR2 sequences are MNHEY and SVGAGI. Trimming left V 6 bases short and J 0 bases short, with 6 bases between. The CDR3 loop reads CASRGFSGNTIYF. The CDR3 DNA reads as TGTGCCAGCAGGGGCTTCTCTGGAAACACCATATATTTT.

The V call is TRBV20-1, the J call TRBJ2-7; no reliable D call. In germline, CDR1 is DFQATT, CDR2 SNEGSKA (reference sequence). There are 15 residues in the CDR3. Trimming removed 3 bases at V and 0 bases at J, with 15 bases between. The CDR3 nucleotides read TGCAGTGCTAGTGGCAGTGGAGCTCACTCCTACGAGCAGTACTTC. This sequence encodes CSASGSGAHSYEQYF.

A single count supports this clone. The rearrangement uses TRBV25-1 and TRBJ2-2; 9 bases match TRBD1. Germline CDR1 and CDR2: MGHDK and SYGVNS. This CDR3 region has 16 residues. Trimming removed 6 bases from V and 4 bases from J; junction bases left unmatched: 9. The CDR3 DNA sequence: TGTGCCAGCAGCCCTCGGGGACAGGGAAGCACCGGGGAGCTGTTTTTT. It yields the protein CASSPRGQGSTGELFF.

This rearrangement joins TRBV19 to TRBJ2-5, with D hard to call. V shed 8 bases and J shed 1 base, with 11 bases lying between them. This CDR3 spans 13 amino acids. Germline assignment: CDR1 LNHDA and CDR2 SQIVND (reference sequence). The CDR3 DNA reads TGTGCCAGTCGCGAGAGAGGCCAAGAGACCCAGTACTTC. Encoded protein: CASRERGQETQYF.

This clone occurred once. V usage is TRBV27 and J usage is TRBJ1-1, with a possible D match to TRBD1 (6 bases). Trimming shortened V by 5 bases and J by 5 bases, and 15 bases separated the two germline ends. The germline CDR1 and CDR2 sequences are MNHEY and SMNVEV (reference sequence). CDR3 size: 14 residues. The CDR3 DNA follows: TGTGCCAGCAGTCCACAGGGAAGGAGGACTGAAGCTTTCTTT. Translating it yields CASSPQGRRTEAFF.

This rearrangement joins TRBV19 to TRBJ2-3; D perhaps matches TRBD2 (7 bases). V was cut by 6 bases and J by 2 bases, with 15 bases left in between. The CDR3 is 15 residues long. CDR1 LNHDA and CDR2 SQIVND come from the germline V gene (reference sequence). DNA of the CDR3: TGTGCCAGTAGCTCGAGGGGGGGCCCCACAGATACGCAGTATTTT. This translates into CASSSRGGPTDTQYF. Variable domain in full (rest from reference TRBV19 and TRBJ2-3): DGGITQSPKYLFRKEGQNVTLSCEQNLNHDAMYWYRQDPGQGLRLIYYSQIVNDFQKGDIAEGYSVSREKKESFPLTVTSAQKNPTAFYLCASSSRGGPTDTQYFGPGTRLTVL.

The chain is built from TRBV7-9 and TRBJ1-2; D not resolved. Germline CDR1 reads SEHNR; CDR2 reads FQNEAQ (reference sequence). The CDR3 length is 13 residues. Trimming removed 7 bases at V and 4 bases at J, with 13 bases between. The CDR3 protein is CASTQGGVYGYTF. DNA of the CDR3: TGTGCCAGCACTCAAGGTGGGGTCTATGGCTACACCTTC.

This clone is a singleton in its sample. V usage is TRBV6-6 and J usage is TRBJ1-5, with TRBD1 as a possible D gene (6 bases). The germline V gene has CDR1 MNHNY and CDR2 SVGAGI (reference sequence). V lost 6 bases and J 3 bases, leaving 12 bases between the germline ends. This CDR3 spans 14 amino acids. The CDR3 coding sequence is TGTGCCAGCAGCCCTTACAGGGACAATCAGCCCCAGCATTTT. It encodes CASSPYRDNQPQHF.

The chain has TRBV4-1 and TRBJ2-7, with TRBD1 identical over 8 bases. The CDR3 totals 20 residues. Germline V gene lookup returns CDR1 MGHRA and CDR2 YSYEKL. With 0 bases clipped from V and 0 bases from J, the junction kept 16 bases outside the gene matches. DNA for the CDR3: TGCGCCAGCAGCCAAGATGGCCCCGACAGGGGACGGGGTCTCTCCTACGAGCAGTACTTC. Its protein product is CASSQDGPDRGRGLSYEQYF.

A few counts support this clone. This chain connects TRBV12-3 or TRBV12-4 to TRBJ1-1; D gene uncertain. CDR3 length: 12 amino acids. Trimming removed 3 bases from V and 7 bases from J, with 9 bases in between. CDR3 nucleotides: TGTGCCAGCAGTTTCGGTAGTCTTGAAGCTTTCTTT. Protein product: CASSFGSLEAFF.

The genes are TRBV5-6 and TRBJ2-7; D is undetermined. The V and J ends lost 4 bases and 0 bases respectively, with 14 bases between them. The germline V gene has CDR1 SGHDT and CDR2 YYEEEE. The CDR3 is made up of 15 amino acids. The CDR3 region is CASSTGPSSSYEQYF. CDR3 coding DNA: TGTGCCAGCAGCACCGGACCCTCGAGCTCCTACGAGCAGTACTTC.

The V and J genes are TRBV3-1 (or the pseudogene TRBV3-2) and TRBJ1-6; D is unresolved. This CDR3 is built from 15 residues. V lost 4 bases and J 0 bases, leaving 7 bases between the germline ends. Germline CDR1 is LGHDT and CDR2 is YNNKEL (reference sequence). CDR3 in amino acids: CASSRQSSYNSPLHF. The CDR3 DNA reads TGTGCCAGCAGCCGTCAGAGCTCCTATAATTCACCCCTCCACTTT.

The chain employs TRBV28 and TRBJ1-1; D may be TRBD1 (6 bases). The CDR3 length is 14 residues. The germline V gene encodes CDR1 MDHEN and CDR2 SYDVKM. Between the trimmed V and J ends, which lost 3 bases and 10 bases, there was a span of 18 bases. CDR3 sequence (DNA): TGTGCCAGCAGTTTTGGACAGCCCTTCGGGGGAGCTTTCTTT. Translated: CASSFGQPFGGAFF. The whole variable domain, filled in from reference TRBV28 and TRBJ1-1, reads DVKVTQSSRYLVKRTGEKVFLECVQDMDHENMFWYRQDPGLGLRLIYFSYDVKMKEKGDIPEGYSVSREKKERFSLILESASTNQTSMYLCASSFGQPFGGAFFGQGTRLTVV.